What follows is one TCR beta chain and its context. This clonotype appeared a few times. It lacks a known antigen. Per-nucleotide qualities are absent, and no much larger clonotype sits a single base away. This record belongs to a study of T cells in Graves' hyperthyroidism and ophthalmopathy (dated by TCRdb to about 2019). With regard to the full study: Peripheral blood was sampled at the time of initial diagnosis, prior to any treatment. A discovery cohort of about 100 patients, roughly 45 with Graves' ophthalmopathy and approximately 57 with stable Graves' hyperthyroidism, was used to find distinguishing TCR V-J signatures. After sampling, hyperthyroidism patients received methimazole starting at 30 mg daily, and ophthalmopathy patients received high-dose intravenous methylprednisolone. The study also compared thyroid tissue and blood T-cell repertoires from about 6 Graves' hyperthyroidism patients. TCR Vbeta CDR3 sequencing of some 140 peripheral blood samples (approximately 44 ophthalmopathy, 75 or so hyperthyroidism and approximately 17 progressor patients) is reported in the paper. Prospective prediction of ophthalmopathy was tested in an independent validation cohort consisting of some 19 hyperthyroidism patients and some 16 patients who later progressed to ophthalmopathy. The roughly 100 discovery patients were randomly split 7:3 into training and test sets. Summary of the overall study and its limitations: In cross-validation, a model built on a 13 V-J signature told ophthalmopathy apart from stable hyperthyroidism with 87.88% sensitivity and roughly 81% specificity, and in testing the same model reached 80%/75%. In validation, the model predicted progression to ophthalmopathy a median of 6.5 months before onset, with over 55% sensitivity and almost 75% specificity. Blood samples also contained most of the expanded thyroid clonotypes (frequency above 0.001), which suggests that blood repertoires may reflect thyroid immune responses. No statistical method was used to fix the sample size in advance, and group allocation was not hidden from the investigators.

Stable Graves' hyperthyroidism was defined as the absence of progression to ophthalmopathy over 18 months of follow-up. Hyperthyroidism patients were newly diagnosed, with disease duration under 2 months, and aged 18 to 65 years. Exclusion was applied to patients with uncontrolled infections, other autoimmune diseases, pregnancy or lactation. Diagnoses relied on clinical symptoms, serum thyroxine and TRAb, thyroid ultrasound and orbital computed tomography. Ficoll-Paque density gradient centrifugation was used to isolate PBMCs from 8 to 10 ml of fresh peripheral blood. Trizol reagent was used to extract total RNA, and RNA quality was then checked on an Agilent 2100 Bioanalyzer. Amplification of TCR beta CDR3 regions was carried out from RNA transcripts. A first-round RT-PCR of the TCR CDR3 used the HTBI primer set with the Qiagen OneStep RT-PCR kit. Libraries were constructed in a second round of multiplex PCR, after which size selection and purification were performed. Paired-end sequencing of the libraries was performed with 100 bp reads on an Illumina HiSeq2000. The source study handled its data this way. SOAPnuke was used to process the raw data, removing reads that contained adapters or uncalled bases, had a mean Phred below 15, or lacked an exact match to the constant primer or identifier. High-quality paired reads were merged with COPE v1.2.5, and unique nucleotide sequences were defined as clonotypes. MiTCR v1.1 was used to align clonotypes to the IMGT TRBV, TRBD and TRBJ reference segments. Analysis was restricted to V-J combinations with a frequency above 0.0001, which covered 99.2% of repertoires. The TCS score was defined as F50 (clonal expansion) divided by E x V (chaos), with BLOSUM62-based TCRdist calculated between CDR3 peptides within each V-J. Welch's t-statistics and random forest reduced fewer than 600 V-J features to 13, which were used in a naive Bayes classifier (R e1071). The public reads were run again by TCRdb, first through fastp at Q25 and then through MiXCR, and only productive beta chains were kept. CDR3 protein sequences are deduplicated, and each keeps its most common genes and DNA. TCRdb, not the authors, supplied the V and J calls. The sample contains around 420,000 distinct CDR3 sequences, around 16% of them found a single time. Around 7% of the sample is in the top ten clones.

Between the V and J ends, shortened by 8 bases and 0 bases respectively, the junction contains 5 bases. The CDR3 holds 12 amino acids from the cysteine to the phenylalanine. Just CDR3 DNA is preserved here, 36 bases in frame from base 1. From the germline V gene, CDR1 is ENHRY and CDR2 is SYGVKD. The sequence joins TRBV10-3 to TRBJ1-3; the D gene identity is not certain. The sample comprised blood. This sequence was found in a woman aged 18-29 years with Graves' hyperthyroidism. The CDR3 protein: CAIADSGNTIYF. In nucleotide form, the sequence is TGTGCCATCGCGGACTCTGGAAACACCATATATTTT.